This is a list of T cell receptor beta chains from one sample in a study of blood T cells in healthy people across ages. TCRdb used MiXCR to reprocess the 5' RACE reads, holding one entry per CDR3 protein. Counted here are 790,000 or so distinct CDR3 sequences, about 45% occurring once; the ten biggest clones make up 15% to 20%. The sample comprised blood. The receptors were gathered from a man aged 80 or over in good health. Both conserved end residues are part of each CDR3. Each record gives: J gene, D gene, V gene, clone size, CDR3 DNA, CDR3 protein. The D gene is left open where the match is weak. Expanded clones are given a class, and other clones once, few, many or no size at all.

>TRBJ2-3|TRBD2|TRBV18|.
TGTGCCAGCTCGGACGGGAGGGGAAGCACAGATACGCAGTCTTTT
CASSDGRGSTDTQSF
>TRBJ2-1|TRBD2|TRBV28|.
TGTGCCAGCAGCCTCCCCCTACTAGCGGGAGAATACAATGAGCAGTTCTTC
CASSLPLLAGEYNEQFF
>TRBJ2-3|TRBD2|TRBV5-6|many
TGTGCCAGCAGCTTGACTAGCGGGAGGGCCGTAGATACGCAGTATTTT
CASSLTSGRAVDTQYF
>TRBJ2-7|TRBD1|TRBV6-5|few
TGTGCCAGCACACCCCAAGGGGGACAGTCCTACGAGCAGTACTTC
CASTPQGGQSYEQYF
>TRBJ2-1|.|TRBV4-3|.
TGCGCCAGCAGCCAAGACGGAGCTCTAGGTGGACAGTTCTTC
CASSQDGALGGQFF
>TRBJ2-7|.|TRBV7-2|.
TGTGCCAGCAGCCTAATACGTGGCAACGAGCAGTACTTC
CASSLIRGNEQYF
>TRBJ2-3|.|TRBV7-2|.
TGTGCCAGCAGCTTAGAGACGAGTACGCAGTATTTT
CASSLETSTQYF
>TRBJ2-1|.|TRBV7-9|few
TGTGCCAGCAGCGTAGCAGTGTCGGTGACTGAGCAGTTCTTC
CASSVAVSVTEQFF
>TRBJ2-3|TRBD2|TRBV4-3|.
TGCGCCAGCAGCATAGGACTAGCCCGCACAGATACGCAGTATTTT
CASSIGLARTDTQYF
>TRBJ2-7|.|TRBV28|once
TGTGCCAGCAGTTCGGGGGACGCGCCTTCCTACGAGCAGTACTTC
CASSSGDAPSYEQYF
>TRBJ2-7|TRBD2|TRBV5-8|few
TGTGCCAGCAGCTTGGCTAGCGGGAGACATGAGCAGTACTTC
CASSLASGRHEQYF
>TRBJ2-3|.|TRBV7-9|.
TGTGCCAGCAGCACATACAGGGTTAGGACAGATACGCAGTATTTT
CASSTYRVRTDTQYF
>TRBJ2-3|.|TRBV11-2|.
TGTGCCTCAAGTGGGACATGGACAGATACGCAGTATTTT
CASSGTWTDTQYF
>TRBJ2-1|TRBD2|TRBV20-1|.
TGCAGTGCCCGGACTAGCCTATACAATGAGCAGTTCTTC
CSARTSLYNEQFF
>TRBJ2-7|.|TRBV7-2|.
TGTGCCAGCAGCTTAGCCAGCCTCGCCTCCGACAATGAGCAGTACTTC
CASSLASLASDNEQYF
>TRBJ2-3|.|TRBV9|many
TGTGCCAGCAGCGTAAGGACTAGCACAGATACGCAGTATTTT
CASSVRTSTDTQYF
>TRBJ2-2|TRBD2|TRBV11-3|.
TGTGCCAGCAGGTCGTGGTCCGGGACTAGCGGGACTCCGAACACCGGGGAGCTGTTTTTT
CASRSWSGTSGTPNTGELFF
>TRBJ2-3|.|TRBV20-1|few
TGCAGTGCTAGAGAATCTCGCCGGGGCACAGATACGCAGTATTTT
CSARESRRGTDTQYF
>TRBJ2-3|.|TRBV12-3/TRBV12-4|many
TGTGCCAGCAGATTGTTAGCAGATACGCAGTATTTT
CASRLLADTQYF
>TRBJ2-3|TRBD2|TRBV27|.
TGTGCCAGCAGTAGCCCTAGCGGGAGCGGGACAGATACGCAGTATTTT
CASSSPSGSGTDTQYF
>TRBJ2-4|.|TRBV20-1|few
TGCAGTGCTCACAAACTGACAGACACCCAAGCCAAAAACATTCAGTACTTC
CSAHKLTDTQAKNIQYF
>TRBJ1-6|.|TRBV12-3/TRBV12-4|.
TGTGCCAGCAGTTTCGGTGCCGAGGGGTCACCCCTCCACTTT
CASSFGAEGSPLHF
>TRBJ2-1|TRBD2|TRBV7-2|few
TGTGCCAGCAGCCAACCGGGACTAGCGGGAGGGCATGAGCAGTTCTTC
CASSQPGLAGGHEQFF
>TRBJ2-2|TRBD2|TRBV20-1|.
TGCAGTGCAAAACCCTCGACTAGCGGGAGAGCCGGGGAGCTGTTTTTT
CSAKPSTSGRAGELFF
>TRBJ1-1|.|TRBV4-2|.
TGTGCCACCAGGAAGGGTCAAGAAGCTTTCTTT
CATRKGQEAFF
>TRBJ2-6|.|TRBV4-2|once
TGTGCCAGCAGCCAAGGCGCTTTAGTGCCCGGGGCCAACGTCCTGACTTTC
CASSQGALVPGANVLTF
>TRBJ2-1|TRBD2|TRBV20-1|few
TGCAGTGCTAGCCTACCTGGGAGCGGGAGAGTCGAGGGTGAGCAGTTCTTC
CSASLPGSGRVEGEQFF
>TRBJ2-7|.|TRBV20-1|.
TGCAGTGCTTCGACGGGAGACCATACCTACGAGCAGTACTTC
CSASTGDHTYEQYF
>TRBJ2-1|TRBD2|TRBV10-3|once
TGTGCCATCAGTGGCTTATACACCCTCGGGGGGGAGGCGACATACAATGAGCAGTTCTTC
CAISGLYTLGGEATYNEQFF
>TRBJ2-7|TRBD2|TRBV6-1|.
TGTGCCAGCGGCAGGGACTACTACGAGCAGTACTTC
CASGRDYYEQYF
>TRBJ2-2|.|TRBV24-1|few
TGTGCCACCAGTGATTTGCCCCGTGGGGAGCTGTTTTTT
CATSDLPRGELFF
>TRBJ1-1|.|TRBV11-3|.
TGTGCCAGCAGCTTACAGGGTAGAAGTGGCACTGAAGCTTTCTTT
CASSLQGRSGTEAFF
>TRBJ2-7|.|TRBV4-1|.
TGCGCCAGCAGCCAATCCACTATCGGGAGTTTTTACGAGCAGTACTTC
CASSQSTIGSFYEQYF
>TRBJ2-1|TRBD2|TRBV6-2/TRBV6-3|few
TGTGCCAGCAGTTACGGGCGTTTTAGCGGGAGCTACAATGAGCAGTTCTTC
CASSYGRFSGSYNEQFF
>TRBJ2-7|TRBD1|TRBV5-6|.
TGTGCCAGCAGCTTGGTCATCACAGGGGACGACGAGCAGTACTTC
CASSLVITGDDEQYF
>TRBJ2-5|TRBD2|TRBV7-2|few
TGTGCCAGCAGCTTAGTGGGTAGCGGGAGTGTCCAAGAGACCCAGTACTTC
CASSLVGSGSVQETQYF
>TRBJ2-7|TRBD1|TRBV27|.
TGTGCCAGCAGTCCAGGGGGTCTCCCCTACGAGCAGTACTTC
CASSPGGLPYEQYF
>TRBJ2-3|.|TRBV9|.
TGTGCCAGCAGCGTAGGGAACGGACACACAGATACGCAGTATTTT
CASSVGNGHTDTQYF
>TRBJ2-7|TRBD2|TRBV29-1|.
TGCAGCGTTGCACTAGCGCTAATCGAGCAGTACTTC
CSVALALIEQYF
>TRBJ2-2|TRBD1|TRBV28|.
TGTGCCAGCAGCCCCTACACGTTGACAGGGGTGGAAACCGGGGAGCTGTTTTTT
CASSPYTLTGVETGELFF
>TRBJ2-5|TRBD2|TRBV7-2|.
TGTGCCAGCAGCTTAATAAGGACAAATGGGAGGGGCGAGACCCAGTACTTC
CASSLIRTNGRGETQYF
>TRBJ1-4|.|TRBV19|.
TGTGCCAGTACCATCTATAGTGGAGGGAATGAAAAACTGTTTTTT
CASTIYSGGNEKLFF
>TRBJ2-3|TRBD2|TRBV7-2|.
TGTGCCAGCAGCTTAGCTAAAAGACTAGCGGGAGGCCCTGACACAGATACGCAGTATTTT
CASSLAKRLAGGPDTDTQYF
>TRBJ2-7|.|TRBV10-3|many
TGTGCCAGCTTAGACAGCCCTAGCTCGCACGAGCAGTACTTC
CASLDSPSSHEQYF
>TRBJ2-3|TRBD2|TRBV20-1|few
TGCAGTGCCAGACTAGCGGAGCCCACAGATACGCAGTATTTT
CSARLAEPTDTQYF
>TRBJ2-5|.|TRBV28|few
TGTGCCAGCAGTTTTATCGCGTCGGATAAAGAGACCCAGTACTTC
CASSFIASDKETQYF
>TRBJ2-1|.|TRBV2|.
TGTGCCAGCAGTGAATGGTTTTCCAATGAGCAGTTCTTC
CASSEWFSNEQFF
>TRBJ2-1|TRBD1|TRBV24-1|.
TGTGCCACCAGTGATCCCGGGACAGGGGCTGAGAATGAGCAGTTCTTC
CATSDPGTGAENEQFF
>TRBJ2-5|TRBD2|TRBV5-6|.
TGTGCCAGCAGCTTGCCGCCTGCGGGAGGGAGAGAGACCCAGTACTTC
CASSLPPAGGRETQYF
>TRBJ2-1|.|TRBV7-9|few
TGTGCCAGCAGCCCACCGACCCAGAATGAGCAGTTCTTC
CASSPPTQNEQFF
>TRBJ2-7|.|TRBV7-6|.
TGTGCCAGCAGCTTAGCGGTGGTTTCGGAGCAGTACTTC
CASSLAVVSEQYF
>TRBJ1-4|.|TRBV7-2|.
TGTGCCAGCAGGGCGGAAGAACAGGGCCCCACGGGGAAACTGTTTTTT
CASRAEEQGPTGKLFF
>TRBJ2-1|.|TRBV5-6|.
TGTGCCAGCAGCTTGGTCGCGACGAACTCCTACAATGAGCAGTTCTTC
CASSLVATNSYNEQFF
>TRBJ2-3|TRBD2|TRBV7-2|.
TGTGCCAGCAGCTTACGACCTATGGGACTAGCGGGAGACCCAGATACGCAGTATTTT
CASSLRPMGLAGDPDTQYF
>TRBJ2-7|.|TRBV21-1|.
TGTGCCAGCAGCAAATTGGGACGGGACAGGGGGCGGTTCTACGAGCAGTACTTC
CASSKLGRDRGRFYEQYF
>TRBJ1-2|.|TRBV29-1|.
TGCAGCGCCGGGACGGAGAATGGCTACACCTTC
CSAGTENGYTF